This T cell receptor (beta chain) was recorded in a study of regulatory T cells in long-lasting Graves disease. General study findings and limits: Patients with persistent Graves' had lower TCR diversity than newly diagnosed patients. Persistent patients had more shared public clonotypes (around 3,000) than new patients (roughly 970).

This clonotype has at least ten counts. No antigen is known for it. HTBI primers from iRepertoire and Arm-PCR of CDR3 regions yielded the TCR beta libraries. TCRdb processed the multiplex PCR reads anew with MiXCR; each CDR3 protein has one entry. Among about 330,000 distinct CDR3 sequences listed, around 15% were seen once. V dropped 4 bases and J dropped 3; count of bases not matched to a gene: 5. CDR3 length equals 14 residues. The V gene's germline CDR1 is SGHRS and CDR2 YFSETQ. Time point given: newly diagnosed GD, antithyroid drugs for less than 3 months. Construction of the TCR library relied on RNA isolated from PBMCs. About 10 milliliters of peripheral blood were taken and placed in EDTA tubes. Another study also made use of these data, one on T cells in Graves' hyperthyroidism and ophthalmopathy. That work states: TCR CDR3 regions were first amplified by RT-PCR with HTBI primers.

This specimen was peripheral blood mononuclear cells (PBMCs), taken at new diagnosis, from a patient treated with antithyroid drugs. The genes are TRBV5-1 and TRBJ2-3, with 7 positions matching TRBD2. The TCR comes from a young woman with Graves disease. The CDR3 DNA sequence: TGCGCCAGCAGCACCGGACTAGATACAGATACGCAGTATTTT. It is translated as CASSTGLDTDTQYF. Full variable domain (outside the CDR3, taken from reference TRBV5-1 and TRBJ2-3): KAGVTQTPRYLIKTRGQQVTLSCSPISGHRSVSWYQQTPGQGLQFLFEYFSETQRNKGNFPGRFSGRQFSNSRSEMNVSTLELGDSALYLCASSTGLDTDTQYFGPGTRLTVL.